These 21 T cell receptor beta chains were all obtained from the same sample, sequenced in a study of T cell changes during pregnancy in multiple sclerosis. Data came from immunoSEQ multiplex PCR; TCRdb stores just in-frame clones and leaves some out. The sample lists approximately 40,000 clones, 80% to 90% occurring once. Here the sequenced sample was CD4+ T cells from peripheral blood mononuclear cells, taken in the first trimester of pregnancy. The receptors were sampled from a female donor with multiple sclerosis, enrolled in a pregnancy study.

The chain carries TRBV20-1 and TRBJ2-5, with 8 bases identical to TRBD1. CDR3 length: 11 amino acids. Germline V gene lookup returns CDR1 DFQATT and CDR2 SNEGSKA (reference sequence). V gave up 6 bases and J gave up 6 bases; unmatched junction bases: 3. CDR3 DNA sequence: TGCAGTGCCGACAGGGGAAAGACCCAGTACTTC. Translation gives CSADRGKTQYF.

This rearrangement joins TRBV25-1 to TRBJ2-7, with TRBD1 identical over 11 bases. With 6 bases clipped from V and 3 bases from J, the junction kept 4 bases outside the gene matches. There are 14 residues in the CDR3. Per the germline V gene, CDR1 is MGHDK and CDR2 is SYGVNS. CDR3 amino acids: CASRGQGGYYEQYF. CDR3 sequence (DNA): TGTGCCAGCAGGGGACAGGGGGGCTACTACGAGCAGTACTTC.

The rearrangement uses TRBV7-9 and TRBJ1-5; D is uncertain. CDR1 and CDR2 from the germline V gene are SEHNR and FQNEAQ (reference sequence). This CDR3 is built from 12 residues. V was shortened by 4 bases and J by 4 bases, with 5 bases between the two germline ends. CDR3 sequence (DNA): TGTGCCAGCAGCTCTAGAAATCAGCCCCAGCATTTT. Translation: CASSSRNQPQHF.

There are a few counts of this clone. J is TRBJ2-2 and V is TRBV7-9, with D possibly being TRBD1 (5 bases). The CDR3 sequence is 11 residues long. The V end lost 9 bases, the J end lost 5 bases, and 7 bases lay between the germline ends. Germline loops: CDR1 SEHNR, CDR2 FQNEAQ (reference sequence). CDR3 nucleotides: TGTGCCAGTCACAGGACCGGGGAGCTGTTTTTT. Its protein product is CASHRTGELFF.

The J gene is TRBJ1-4, the V gene TRBV29-1; D call uncertain. The CDR3 has 12 residues. Germline CDR1 and CDR2: SQVTM and ANQGSEA. Deletions cut 2 bases from V and 8 bases from J, with 9 bases between. CDR3 sequence: CSVETVAEKLFF. The CDR3 DNA is TGCAGCGTTGAAACTGTCGCGGAAAAACTGTTTTTT.

This chain joins TRBV11-2 and TRBJ1-2; a weak D match, TRBD1 (5 bases). The CDR3 runs to 16 residues. In germline, CDR1 is SGHAT, CDR2 FQNNGV. V was trimmed by 5 bases and J by 4 bases, leaving 20 bases between them. The CDR3 loop reads CASSSVWAGNPYGYTF. The DNA for the CDR3 is TGTGCCAGCAGCAGCGTTTGGGCAGGGAACCCCTATGGCTACACCTTC.

The chain is built from TRBV29-1 and TRBJ1-1, with D hard to call. Between the trimmed V and J ends, which lost 2 bases and 5 bases, there was a span of 18 bases. The CDR3 runs to 15 residues. Per the germline V gene, CDR1 is SQVTM and CDR2 is ANQGSEA. CDR3 sequence reads: CSVELHARAGTEAFF. DNA of the CDR3: TGCAGCGTTGAACTACATGCGAGGGCTGGAACTGAAGCTTTCTTT.

The chain has TRBV5-5 and TRBJ1-3; a weak D match, TRBD1 (5 bases). The CDR3 loop spans 16 amino acids. From germline, CDR1 is SGHKS and CDR2 YYEKEE (reference sequence). V was trimmed by 2 bases and J by 0 bases, leaving 12 bases between them. For the CDR3, the DNA is TGTGCCAGCAGCTTACAGGCCCCCTTCTCTGGAAACACCATATATTTT. It yields the protein CASSLQAPFSGNTIYF.

The gene calls are TRBV5-1 and TRBJ1-1; 10 nucleotides match TRBD1. After removal of 4 bases from V and 3 bases from J, the junction contained 12 bases not matched to a gene. Germline assignment: CDR1 SGHRS and CDR2 YFSETQ. The CDR3 totals 17 residues. In nucleotides, the CDR3 is TGCGCCAGCAGCCCGGGGACAGGGGCGCCCGGGGACACTGAAGCTTTCTTT. Protein product: CASSPGTGAPGDTEAFF.

The genes are TRBV18 and TRBJ2-1; TRBD1 aligns across 7 bases. The CDR3 is 13 amino acids. The germline V gene has CDR1 KGHSH and CDR2 LQKENI. Losses at the gene ends were 7 bases for V and 5 bases for J; bases not matched to a gene: 5. The CDR3: CASLQGTNNEQFF. CDR3 DNA sequence: TGTGCCAGCTTACAGGGGACCAACAATGAGCAGTTCTTC.

J is TRBJ2-2 and V is TRBV7-3; TRBD1 matches 8 bases. The CDR3 extends over 14 amino acids. V trimming: 3 bases; J trimming: 9 bases; junction bases outside the gene matches: 6. CDR1 is SGHTA and CDR2 is FQGTGA in the germline V gene. The CDR3 DNA is TGTGCCAGCAGCTTGGGGCAGGGGGCCCGGGAGCTGTTTTTT. It translates to CASSLGQGARELFF.

The chain is built from TRBV5-1 and TRBJ2-1, with 7 positions matching TRBD1. V gave up 9 bases and J gave up 7 bases; unmatched junction bases: 7. Germline values: CDR1 SGHRS, CDR2 YFSETQ. The CDR3 runs 12 residues. This chain's CDR3 is CATTGASNEQFF. The CDR3, as DNA: TGCGCCACCACAGGGGCGTCTAATGAGCAGTTCTTC.

This clone was recorded a few times. This rearrangement joins TRBV5-4 to TRBJ2-2; possibly TRBD1 for D (5 bases). CDR3 length: 15 amino acids. Germline V gives CDR1 SGHNT, CDR2 YYREEE (reference sequence). V was pared by 2 bases and J by 2 bases, with 10 bases between. This CDR3 reads CASSFGQGNTGELFF. Here the CDR3 DNA reads TGTGCCAGCAGCTTTGGCCAGGGCAACACCGGGGAGCTGTTTTTT.

The chain combines TRBV25-1 with TRBJ2-7, with a tentative D call TRBD1 (6 bases). Germline assignment: CDR1 MGHDK and CDR2 SYGVNS. CDR3 length: 15 residues. Trimming took off 6 bases at V and 1 base at J, with 16 bases between the two ends. The CDR3 bases are TGTGCCAGCAGCCCCTCCAATAGGGGGTCCTACGAGCAGTACTTC. It specifies CASSPSNRGSYEQYF.

The chain carries TRBV19 and TRBJ1-5; TRBD1 matches at 7 bases. J lost 1 base, V lost 4 bases, and 10 bases had no gene match. Per the germline V gene, CDR1 is LNHDA and CDR2 is SQIVND (reference sequence). This CDR3 contains 17 residues. CDR3 region: CASSTQHRGLSNQPQHF. CDR3 DNA sequence: TGTGCCAGTAGTACTCAACACAGGGGATTGAGCAATCAGCCCCAGCATTTT.

The rearrangement uses TRBV29-1 and TRBJ2-1, with 9 bases aligning to TRBD2. V was clipped by 4 bases and J by 1 base; unmatched bases: 5. This CDR3 has 15 amino acids. Germline-derived CDR1 and CDR2 are SQVTM and ANQGSEA. The CDR3 loop is CSVGLAEKSYNEQFF. The CDR3 bases are TGCAGCGTTGGACTAGCGGAAAAATCCTACAATGAGCAGTTCTTC.

The chain employs TRBV5-6 and TRBJ1-3, with TRBD1 as a possible D gene (6 bases). The CDR3 totals 15 residues. V lost 2 bases to trimming and J lost 0 bases, with 9 bases between them. Germline V CDR1 and CDR2: SGHDT, YYEEEE. CDR3 in amino acids: CASSFLGGSGNTIYF. The CDR3 region has the DNA TGTGCCAGCAGCTTTCTAGGGGGCTCTGGAAACACCATATATTTT.

The chain joins TRBV6-5 to TRBJ1-2; weak D call: TRBD1 (6 bases). The CDR3 runs to 15 residues. The V end lost 6 bases, the J end lost 1 base, and 15 bases lay between the germline ends. Germline V lookup: CDR1 MNHEY, CDR2 SVGAGI. As DNA, the CDR3 is TGTGCCAGCAGAATAACCGGGACACTTAACTATGGCTACACCTTC. Its translation: CASRITGTLNYGYTF.

The rearrangement joins TRBV7-8 to TRBJ2-7; possible D gene TRBD1, 6 bases. The ends were cut back, 3 bases at V and 3 bases at J, with 12 bases in the middle. The CDR3 extends over 14 amino acids. CDR1 and CDR2 from the germline V gene are SGHVS and FQNEAQ. In DNA form, the CDR3 reads TGTGCCAGCAGCTTTACCCGGGACAACTACGAGCAGTACTTC. Protein: CASSFTRDNYEQYF.

V is TRBV6-1 and J is TRBJ1-5; 7 bases line up with TRBD1. Germline V lookup: CDR1 MNHNS, CDR2 SASEGT. Losses at the gene ends were 3 bases for V and 3 bases for J; bases not matched to a gene: 11. This CDR3 is built from 17 residues. The CDR3 region has the DNA TGTGCCAGCAGTGATAGGGGACAGACTGATGCCAATCAGCCCCAGCATTTT. Its protein is CASSDRGQTDANQPQHF.

The V gene is TRBV7-2, the J gene TRBJ2-5, with 10 nucleotides matching TRBD1. Germline V gene sequence: CDR1 SGHTA, CDR2 FQGNSA. V shed 6 bases and J 5 bases; nucleotides not matched to a gene: 9. This CDR3 is built from 15 residues. The CDR3 loop is CASRFGTGVRETQYF. For the CDR3, the DNA is TGTGCCAGCAGATTTGGGACAGGGGTTCGGGAGACCCAGTACTTC.